The T cell receptor (beta chain) described here comes from a study of shared clonotypes between healthy human individuals. Study outcomes and limitations: Compared with memory subsets, naive subsets generally had larger estimated richness. The sole specimen, blood, was sampled, and tissue repertoires likely differ.

The authors divided CD4+ cells into CD45RA+ naive and CD45RA-negative memory subsets. CDR1 and CDR2 (germline): SGHRS, YFSETQ. V was clipped by 2 bases and J by 5 bases; unmatched bases: 7. The CDR3 runs to 15 residues. Several immunoSEQ plates held equal portions of the genomic DNA taken from each subset. Only in-frame clones appear in the TCRdb table, and some are missing; sequencing was by immunoSEQ multiplex PCR. The sample yields around 990,000 clones, approximately 77% seen once. A note on this clone: What it binds is unknown.

The gene calls are TRBV5-1 and TRBJ2-7; 10 positions agree with TRBD1. The TCR was taken from a man aged 18 to 29 in good health. Some clones in this sample may be carry-over from other donors' samples. Sequenced material: memory CD4+ T cells from PBMCs. The subset is: CD45RA-negative fraction. The CDR3 reads CASSFGDRGRHEQYF. CDR3 DNA sequence: TGCGCCAGCAGCTTCGGGGACAGGGGAAGACACGAGCAGTACTTC.